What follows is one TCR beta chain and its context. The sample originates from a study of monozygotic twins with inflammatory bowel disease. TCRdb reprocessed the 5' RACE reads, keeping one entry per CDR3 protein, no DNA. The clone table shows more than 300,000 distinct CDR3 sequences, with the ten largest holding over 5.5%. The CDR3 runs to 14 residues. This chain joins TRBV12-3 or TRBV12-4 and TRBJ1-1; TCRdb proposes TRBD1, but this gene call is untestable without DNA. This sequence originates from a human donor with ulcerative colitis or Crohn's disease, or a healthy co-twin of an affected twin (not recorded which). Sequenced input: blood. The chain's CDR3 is CASREQGRSTEAFF.